This entry lists 5 T cell receptor beta chains sequenced from one sample in a study of blood T cells in healthy people across ages. A sample-barcoded 5' primer and a J-beta primer mix were used in a second PCR of about 7 to 12 cycles. Each CDR3 protein gets one entry after TCRdb re-called the 5' RACE reads with MiXCR. In the table there are approximately 810,000 distinct CDR3 sequences, less than 35% of which are singletons. Sequencing was done on a sample of blood. These receptors were obtained from a woman aged 80 or over in good health.

In regard to this clonotype: A much larger clone differs by one base, so this may be a read error. This chain uses TRBV7-2 with TRBJ2-5; possible D gene TRBD1, 8 bases. Germline V gene lookup returns CDR1 SGHTA and CDR2 FQGNSA. This CDR3 is built from 14 residues. CDR3 sequence: CACSSNRGGETQYF. CDR3 coding DNA: TGTGCCTGCAGCTCCAACAGGGGGGGAGAGACCCAGTACTTC.

The sample holds many counts of this clonotype. The CDR3 here is CSARVLAGNSYNEQFF. CDR3 DNA: TGCAGTGCTAGAGTCCTAGCGGGGAACTCCTACAATGAGCAGTTCTTC. The rearrangement joins TRBV20-1 to TRBJ2-1; 9 bases are shared with TRBD2. Germline loops: CDR1 DFQATT, CDR2 SNEGSKA (reference sequence). CDR3 length: 16 amino acids. V lost 1 base to trimming and J lost 0 bases; unmatched junction nucleotides: 4.

For this clonotype: A read error may be the cause here, since a much bigger clone is one base away. The rearrangement links TRBV20-1 to TRBJ2-7, with D tentatively TRBD2 (6 bases). Deletions cut 1 base from V and 7 bases from J, with 17 bases between. This CDR3 contains 14 residues. Per the germline V gene, CDR1 is DFQATT and CDR2 is SNEGSKA (reference sequence). The CDR3 DNA reads as TGCAGTGCTAGAGTCGGGGGTCGGTACAATGAGCAGTACTTC. This encodes CSARVGGRYNEQYF.

This CDR3 reads CATSRGSGSYEQYF. The CDR3 DNA reads as TGTGCCACCAGTCGCGGTAGCGGGAGCTACGAGCAGTACTTC. This sequence joins TRBV15 and TRBJ2-7; TRBD2 matches at 9 bases. This CDR3 is 14 amino acids long. Germline lookup yields CDR1 LNHNV and CDR2 YYDKDF (reference sequence). V shed 6 bases and J 3 bases; nucleotides not matched to a gene: 6.

In its sample, this clonotype was seen many times. The chain links TRBV9 to TRBJ2-3, with 7 bases that match TRBD1. There are 15 residues in the CDR3. Germline-derived CDR1 and CDR2 are SGDLS and YYNGEE. J gave up 0 bases and V 2 bases, and 3 bases lay outside the gene matches. CDR3 sequence reads: CASSVSQGSTDTQYF. The CDR3 bases are TGTGCCAGCAGCGTCTCACAGGGGAGCACAGATACGCAGTATTTT.